The 6 T cell receptor beta chains in this list originate from one sample, sequenced in a study of tumor and adjacent non-tumor tissue in lung cancer. The template was RNA from unsorted bulk tissue. The normal lung tissue was taken more than 3 cm from the tumor edge. TCRbeta libraries were built with three rounds of nested PCR, modified from ARM-PCR. TCRdb re-derived calls from the multiplex PCR reads in MiXCR, one entry per CDR3 protein. The table includes tens of thousands of distinct CDR3 sequences, around 67% detected once. Source material: distant non-tumor lung tissue. Every receptor here comes from a woman in her thirties or forties with non-small cell lung cancer.

With respect to this clonotype: A read error may produce the germline difference seen at one junction end. This chain connects TRBV6-5 to TRBJ1-4; a weak D match, TRBD1 (5 bases). Germline CDR1 reads MNHEY; CDR2 reads SVGAGI. The CDR3 runs to 15 residues. Here the CDR3 DNA reads TGTGCCAGGAGTTACTCGGCAGGGACCATGAAAAGACTGTTTTTT. Translated: CARSYSAGTMKRLFF.

This clonotype was counted once. One junction end disagrees with the germline gene, perhaps due to a read error. This rearrangement joins TRBV6-1 to TRBJ1-5; D is unresolved. Per germline, CDR1 MNHNS and CDR2 SASEGT. The CDR3 sequence is 15 residues long. CDR3: CASSEAPGDNQPQRF. CDR3 DNA sequence: TGTGCCAGCAGTGAAGCACCTGGTGACAATCAGCCCCAGCGTTTC.

Worth noting for this clonotype: A much larger clone differs by one base, so this may be a read error. The chain combines TRBV28 with TRBJ2-2; the D gene is possibly TRBD2 (5 bases). CDR3 size: 12 residues. The V and J ends lost 10 bases and 4 bases respectively, with 10 bases between them. Germline-derived CDR1 and CDR2 are MDHEN and SYDVKM. The CDR3 sequence is CANNEGTGELFF. The DNA for the CDR3 is TGTGCCAACAACGAGGGCACCGGGGAGCTGTTTTTT. Supplemented by reference TRBV28 and TRBJ2-2, the full variable domain reads DVKVTQSSRYLVKRTGEKVFLECVQDMDHENMFWYRQDPGLGLRLIYFSYDVKMKEKGDIPEGYSVSREKKERFSLILESASTNQTSMYLCANNEGTGELFFGEGSRLTVL.

Ten or more counts support this clonotype. The chain couples TRBV5-7 to TRBJ1-5; D remains ambiguous. TRBV5-7 is labeled an ORF, and its function is uncertain. CDR3 size: 16 residues. Trimming shortened V by 3 bases and J by 7 bases, and 20 bases separated the two germline ends. CDR3 residues: CASSSEASGKGQPQHF. DNA for the CDR3: TGTGCCAGCAGCTCAGAGGCCAGCGGAAAGGGACAGCCCCAGCATTTT.

This clonotype is large in the sample. The V gene is TRBV7-9, the J gene TRBJ2-3; 8 bases agree with TRBD2. Germline V gene data show CDR1 as SEHNR and CDR2 as FQNEAQ (reference sequence). V was clipped by 5 bases and J by 2 bases; unmatched bases: 12. There are 17 residues in the CDR3. In nucleotides, the CDR3 is TGTGCCAGCAGCGGCCCGGGACTAGGAGGGCCCACAGATACGCAGTATTTT. This translates into CASSGPGLGGPTDTQYF.

Concerning this clonotype itself: The junction departs from germline at one end; a sequencing error may be responsible. The chain employs TRBV7-9 and TRBJ2-7; TRBD1 might be the D (7 bases). The V gene's germline CDR1 is SEHNR and CDR2 FQNEAQ (reference sequence). The CDR3 spans 15 residues. The CDR3 DNA follows: TGTCCCAGAAGCACCGCCGGGGGACAGCGCTACGAGCAGTACTTC. It encodes CPRSTAGGQRYEQYF. Complete variable domain (other parts from reference TRBV7-9 and TRBJ2-7): DTGVSQNPRHKITKRGQNVTFRCDPISEHNRLYWYRQTLGQGPEFLTYFQNEAQLEKSRLLSDRFSAERPKGSFSTLEIQRTEQGDSAMYLCPRSTAGGQRYEQYFGPGTRLTVT.